This T cell receptor (beta chain) was obtained from a study of T-cell memory formation after mild COVID-19. Study as a whole: Clustering of TCRs was largely donor specific.

On this clonotype: The antigen remains undetermined.

Using constant-segment primers, 5'RACE produced TCR alpha and TCR beta cDNA libraries carrying sample barcodes and UMIs. TCRdb reprocessed the 5' RACE reads with MiXCR, giving one entry per CDR3 protein. There are roughly 120,000 distinct CDR3 sequences in the sample; about a fifth occur only once, and approximately 40% lies in the top ten. Study conclusions and caveats: Some clones that responded turned up in pre-infection memory, which suggests that cross-reactive memory joined in.

The sequence was obtained from a man in his late teens or twenties who had mild COVID-19 (a few samples of this study predate the infection). Cell type and time point are not known. Sequencing was carried out using PBMCs or a T cell subset sorted from them (not recorded which).

This CDR3 reads CAGTDSGANVLTF. CDR3 DNA sequence: TGTGCCGGTACAGATTCTGGGGCCAACGTCCTGACTTTC. V usage is TRBV7-9 and J usage is TRBJ2-6; D gene uncertain. This CDR3 has 13 amino acids. CDR1 is SEHNR and CDR2 is FQNEAQ in the germline V gene (reference sequence). Trimming removed 11 bases from V and 1 base from J, with 9 bases in between.